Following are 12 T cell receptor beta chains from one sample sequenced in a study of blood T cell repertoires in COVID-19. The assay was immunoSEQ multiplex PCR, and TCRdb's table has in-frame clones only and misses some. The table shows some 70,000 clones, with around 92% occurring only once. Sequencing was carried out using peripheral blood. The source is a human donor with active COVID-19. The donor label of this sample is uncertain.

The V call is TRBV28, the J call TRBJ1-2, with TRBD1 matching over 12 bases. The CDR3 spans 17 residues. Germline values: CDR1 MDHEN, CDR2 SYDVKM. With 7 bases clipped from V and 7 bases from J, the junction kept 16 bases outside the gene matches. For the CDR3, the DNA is TGTGCCAGCACTTCAGCCGGGACAGGGGGCGGTGGGGGTGGCTACACCTTC. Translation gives CASTSAGTGGGGGGYTF.

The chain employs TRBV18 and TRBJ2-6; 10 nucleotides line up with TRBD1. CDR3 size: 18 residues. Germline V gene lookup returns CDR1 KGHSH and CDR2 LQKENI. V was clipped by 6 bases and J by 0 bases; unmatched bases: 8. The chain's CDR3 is CASSPTGTGASGANVLTF. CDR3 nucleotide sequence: TGTGCCAGCTCTCCGACCGGGACAGGGGCCTCTGGGGCCAACGTCCTGACTTTC.

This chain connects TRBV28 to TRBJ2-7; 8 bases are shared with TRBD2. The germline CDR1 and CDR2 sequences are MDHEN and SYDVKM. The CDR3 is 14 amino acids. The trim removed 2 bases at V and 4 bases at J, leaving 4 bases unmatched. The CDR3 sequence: CASSLREGLYEQYF. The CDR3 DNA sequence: TGTGCCAGCAGTTTACGGGAGGGCCTGTACGAGCAGTACTTC.

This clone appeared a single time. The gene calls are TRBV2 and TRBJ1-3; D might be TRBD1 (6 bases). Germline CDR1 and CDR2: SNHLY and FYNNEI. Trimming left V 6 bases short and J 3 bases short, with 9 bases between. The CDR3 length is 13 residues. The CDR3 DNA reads TGTGCCAGCAGAAGGGGGGGTGGAAACACCATATATTTT. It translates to CASRRGGGNTIYF.

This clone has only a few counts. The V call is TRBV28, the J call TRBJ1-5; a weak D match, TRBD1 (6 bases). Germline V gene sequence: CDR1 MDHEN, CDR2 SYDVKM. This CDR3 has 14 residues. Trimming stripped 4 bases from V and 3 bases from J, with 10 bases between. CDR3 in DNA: TGTGCCAGCAGTTCCGGGACAAACAATCAGCCCCAGCATTTT. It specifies CASSSGTNNQPQHF.

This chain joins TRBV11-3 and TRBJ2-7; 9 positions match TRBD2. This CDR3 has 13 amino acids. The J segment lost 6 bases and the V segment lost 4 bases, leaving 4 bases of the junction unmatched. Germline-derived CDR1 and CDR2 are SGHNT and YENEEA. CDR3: CASSSSSGTEQYF. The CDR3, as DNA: TGTGCCAGCAGCTCCTCTAGCGGGACCGAGCAGTACTTC.

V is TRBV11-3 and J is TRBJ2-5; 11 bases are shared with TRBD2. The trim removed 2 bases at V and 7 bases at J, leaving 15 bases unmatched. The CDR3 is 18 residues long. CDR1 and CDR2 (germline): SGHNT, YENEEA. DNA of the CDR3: TGTGCCAGCAGCTTAAATCGGGGGTTAGCGGGAGGGCTTGGGACCCAGTACTTC. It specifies CASSLNRGLAGGLGTQYF.

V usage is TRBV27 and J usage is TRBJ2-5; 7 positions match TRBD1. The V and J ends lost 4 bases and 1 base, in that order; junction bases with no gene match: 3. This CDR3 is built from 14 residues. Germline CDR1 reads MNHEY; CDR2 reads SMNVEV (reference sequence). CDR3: CASSSGTAQETQYF. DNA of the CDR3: TGTGCCAGCAGTTCCGGGACAGCCCAAGAGACCCAGTACTTC.

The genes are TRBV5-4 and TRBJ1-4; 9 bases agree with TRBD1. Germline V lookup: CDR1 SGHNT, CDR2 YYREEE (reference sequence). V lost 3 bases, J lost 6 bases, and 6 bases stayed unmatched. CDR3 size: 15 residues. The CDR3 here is CASSWRQGEHEKLFF. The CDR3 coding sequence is TGTGCCAGCAGCTGGAGACAGGGGGAGCATGAAAAACTGTTTTTT.

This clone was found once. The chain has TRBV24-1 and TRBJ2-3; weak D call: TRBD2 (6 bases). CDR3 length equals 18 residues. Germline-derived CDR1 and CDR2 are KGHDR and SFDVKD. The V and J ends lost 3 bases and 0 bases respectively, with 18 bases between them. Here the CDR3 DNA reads TGTGCCACCAGTGATCCACGGGGTAGCGGACCTAGCACAGATACGCAGTATTTT. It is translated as CATSDPRGSGPSTDTQYF.

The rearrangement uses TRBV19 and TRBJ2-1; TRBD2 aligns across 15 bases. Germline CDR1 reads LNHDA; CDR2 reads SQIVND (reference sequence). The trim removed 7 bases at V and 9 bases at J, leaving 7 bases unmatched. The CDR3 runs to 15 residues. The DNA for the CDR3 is TGTGCCAGTACCCCCGGACTAGCGGGGGGGGGTGAGCAGTTCTTC. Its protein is CASTPGLAGGGEQFF.

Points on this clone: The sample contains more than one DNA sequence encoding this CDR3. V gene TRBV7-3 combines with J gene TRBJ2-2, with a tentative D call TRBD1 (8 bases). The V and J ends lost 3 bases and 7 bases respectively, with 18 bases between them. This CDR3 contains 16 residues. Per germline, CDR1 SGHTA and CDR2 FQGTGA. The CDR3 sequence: CASSLRTGRGGGELFF. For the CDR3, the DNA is TGTGCCAGCAGCTTGAGGACAGGGAGGGGGGGCGGGGAGCTGTTTTTT.